Listed below are T cell receptor beta chains from one sample, sequenced in a study of blood T cell repertoires in COVID-19. This table comes from immunoSEQ multiplex PCR, and its TCRdb copy is limited to in-frame clones, with some not included. The repertoire holds hundreds of thousands of clones, with 70% to 90% as singletons. The material sequenced was PBMCs or T cells enriched from blood (not recorded which). These receptors all come from a man aged 25 to 40 who had recovered from COVID-19. The CDR3 runs from the conserved cysteine through the conserved F or W.

v_call: TRBV7-2; j_call: TRBJ2-7; cdr3_aa: CASSWRPTGSIAYEQYF
v_call: TRBV18; j_call: TRBJ2-3; cdr3_aa: CASSPSGTLYTDTQYF
v_call: TRBV30; j_call: TRBJ2-3; cdr3_aa: CAWSLGTALTDTQYF
v_call: TRBV6-5; j_call: TRBJ2-6; cdr3_aa: CASSFDSSGANVLTF
v_call: TRBV25-1; j_call: TRBJ1-4; cdr3_aa: CASSEAGGHEKLFF
v_call: TRBV2; j_call: TRBJ2-5; cdr3_aa: CASNIEGLETQYF
v_call: TRBV5-4; j_call: TRBJ2-3; cdr3_aa: CASSPPYGGGTTDTQYF
v_call: TRBV24-1; j_call: TRBJ2-1; cdr3_aa: CATSGGQGGEDNEQFF
v_call: TRBV5-1; j_call: TRBJ1-1; cdr3_aa: CASSKDREGTEAFF
v_call: TRBV5-1; j_call: TRBJ1-2; cdr3_aa: CASSPDATGSGYTF
v_call: TRBV2; j_call: TRBJ1-1; cdr3_aa: CASRDRELNTEAFF
v_call: TRBV5-6; j_call: TRBJ2-1; cdr3_aa: CASSPIQTGPLGEQFF
v_call: TRBV5-8; j_call: TRBJ2-5; cdr3_aa: CASRTGTSGQETQYF
v_call: TRBV12-3/TRBV12-4; j_call: TRBJ1-5; cdr3_aa: CASSFGGGQPQHF
v_call: TRBV7-8; j_call: TRBJ1-1; cdr3_aa: CASRRGGTEAFF
v_call: TRBV7-9; j_call: TRBJ1-4; cdr3_aa: CASSFDRDSEKLFF
v_call: TRBV7-2; j_call: TRBJ1-2; cdr3_aa: CASSLGTPAHGYTF
v_call: TRBV10-1; j_call: TRBJ2-3; cdr3_aa: CASSFRTGLTDTQYF
v_call: TRBV20-1; j_call: TRBJ1-4; cdr3_aa: CSAENEKLFF
v_call: TRBV3-1/TRBV3-2; j_call: TRBJ1-3; cdr3_aa: CASSQRTGAGNTIYF
v_call: TRBV6-1; j_call: TRBJ1-4; cdr3_aa: CASSEAVYLATNEKLFF
v_call: TRBV27; j_call: TRBJ1-1; cdr3_aa: CASRGGTEAFF
v_call: TRBV10-3; j_call: TRBJ2-7; cdr3_aa: CAISQGAYEEYEQYF
v_call: TRBV20-1; j_call: TRBJ1-1; cdr3_aa: CSASDRARGMNTEAFF
v_call: TRBV11-2; j_call: TRBJ2-3; cdr3_aa: CASSRRDFFTDTQYF
v_call: TRBV3-1/TRBV3-2; j_call: TRBJ1-6; cdr3_aa: CASSQTGGMNSPLHF
v_call: TRBV7-2; j_call: TRBJ2-7; cdr3_aa: CASSLEQGSYEQYF
v_call: TRBV30; j_call: TRBJ1-4; cdr3_aa: CALKARGLEEKLFF
v_call: TRBV4-2; j_call: TRBJ2-3; cdr3_aa: CASSLILAGDRVGTDTQYF
v_call: TRBV2; j_call: TRBJ2-1; cdr3_aa: CASLRLAGAHNEQFF
v_call: TRBV6-5; j_call: TRBJ1-2; cdr3_aa: CASSSGTGGGFDGYTF
v_call: TRBV4-2; j_call: TRBJ1-3; cdr3_aa: CASSQEASSGNTIYF
v_call: TRBV12-5; j_call: TRBJ1-1; cdr3_aa: CASGLEGGYTEAFF
v_call: TRBV3-1/TRBV3-2; j_call: TRBJ1-6; cdr3_aa: CASRRTANSPLHF
v_call: TRBV20-1; j_call: TRBJ2-7; cdr3_aa: CSARDLEEQYF
v_call: TRBV30; j_call: TRBJ2-7; cdr3_aa: CAWSHTSGGVLEQYF
v_call: TRBV11-3; j_call: TRBJ2-5; cdr3_aa: CASSPRTGGVGETQYF
v_call: TRBV2; j_call: TRBJ1-5; cdr3_aa: CASSGTGSHQPQHF
v_call: TRBV3-1/TRBV3-2; j_call: TRBJ2-2; cdr3_aa: CASSQDGWLAGGMNTGELFF
v_call: TRBV20-1; j_call: TRBJ1-2; cdr3_aa: CSATAVGYTF
v_call: TRBV7-9; j_call: TRBJ2-1; cdr3_aa: CASSLLAGGHYNEQFF
v_call: TRBV5-6; j_call: TRBJ1-5; cdr3_aa: CASSHEGGGQPQHF
v_call: TRBV6-2/TRBV6-3; j_call: TRBJ1-1; cdr3_aa: CASSRGTVSMNTEAFF
v_call: TRBV5-1; j_call: TRBJ2-2; cdr3_aa: CASSAGTPDTGELFF
v_call: TRBV20-1; j_call: TRBJ1-1; cdr3_aa: CSAHEKTEAFF